These 2 T cell receptor beta chains came from one sample sequenced in a study of blood T cells in healthy people across ages. Primers used in a second PCR of about 6 to 12 cycles were a sample-barcoded 5' primer and a J-beta primer mix. TCRdb passed the 5' RACE reads through MiXCR, listing each CDR3 protein once. The data hold 850,000 or so distinct CDR3 sequences, with more than 25% observed a single time. Sequencing used blood. The receptors stem from a woman of 80 years or more in good health.

The V gene is TRBV29-1, the J gene TRBJ1-1, with 7 bases aligning to TRBD1. The V gene's germline CDR1 is SQVTM and CDR2 ANQGSEA. With 7 bases clipped from V and 0 bases from J, the junction kept 8 bases outside the gene matches. The CDR3 is 14 residues long. The CDR3 nucleotides are TGCAGCGCAGCTGACAGGGCAATGAACACTGAAGCTTTCTTT. Translated, it gives CSAADRAMNTEAFF.

The chain recombines TRBV5-1 with TRBJ2-6; D possibly corresponds to TRBD1 (6 bases). The CDR3 covers 18 residues. With 0 bases removed from V and 4 bases from J, the gap between germline ends came to 17 bases. The germline V gene encodes CDR1 SGHRS and CDR2 YFSETQ. The CDR3 DNA reads as TGCGCCAGCAGCTTGGAACGGGACACTCTCTGGGGGGCCAACGTCCTGACTTTC. This translates into CASSLERDTLWGANVLTF.